The sequence of this T cell receptor beta chain was determined in a study of blood T cell repertoires in COVID-19. Looking at the study overall: Sites across the United States, Italy and Spain contributed samples from acute and convalescent COVID-19. From T cells, B-cell-depleted T cells, or PBMCs came the material, which was cDNA or gDNA.

The V end lost 1 base, the J end lost 5 bases, and 14 bases lay between the germline ends. The V gene's germline CDR1 is SGHTA and CDR2 FQGNSA. The CDR3 is 15 amino acids. Original analysis: Scientists estimated how many nucleated cells there were by amplifying reference gene primers. The data were produced by immunoSEQ multiplex PCR, yet TCRdb's version contains in-frame clones alone and is incomplete. D and trimming were read from the DNA, whereas the V and J calls and clone size are those reported in that table. The sample has approximately 150,000 clones; approximately 88% are singletons. The genes are TRBV7-2 and TRBJ1-2; no reliable D call. Sequenced sample: peripheral blood. This TCR was recovered from a man between 65 and 80 years old with active COVID-19. The CDR3 is CASSLGAGPSYGYTF. The CDR3, as DNA: TGTGCCAGCAGCTTAGGGGCGGGTCCTTCGTATGGCTACACCTTC. Filled out from reference TRBV7-2 and TRBJ1-2, the complete variable domain reads GAGVSQSPSNKVTEKGKDVELRCDPISGHTALYWYRQSLGQGLEFLIYFQGNSAPDKSGLPSDRFSAERTGGSVSTLTIQRTQQEDSAVYLCASSLGAGPSYGYTFGSGTRLTVV.